This T cell receptor (beta chain) derives from a study of blood T cells in healthy people across ages. Primers used in a second PCR of about 6 to 11 cycles were a sample-barcoded 5' primer and a J-beta primer mix. TCRdb re-called the 5' RACE reads with MiXCR, one entry per CDR3 protein. The data hold 700,000 to 850,000 distinct CDR3 sequences, with roughly 40% observed a single time. Germline CDR1 reads MDHEN; CDR2 reads SYDVKM. V trimming: 5 bases; J trimming: 4 bases; junction bases outside the gene matches: 11. This CDR3 contains 16 residues. In the case of this clonotype: The target antigen is unknown.

Study-wide results and caveats: Naive and antigen-experienced cells were not separated, limiting conclusive comparison. There were more naive CD4+ cells and higher diversity in long-lived donors than in aged donors. Diversity figures based on one million T cells were deemed too low. It was not known whether donors were CMV positive (a possible confounder of expanded clonotype changes).

The rearrangement uses TRBV28 and TRBJ1-3, with 7 bases identical to TRBD1. The receptor was derived from a man between 18 and 29 years old in good health. The sample was blood. CDR3 coding DNA: TGTGCCAGCAGTCCAACCACAGGGGACGGGGGAAACACCATATATTTT. Its translation is CASSPTTGDGGNTIYF.